The rows below give T cell receptor beta chains drawn from one sample of a study of blood T cell repertoires in COVID-19. Sequencing used immunoSEQ multiplex PCR; TCRdb keeps in-frame clones, though not all of them. In the table there are roughly 300,000 clones, 85% to 90% of which are singletons. Specimen: peripheral blood. All receptors derive from a human donor in a cohort sampled during active COVID-19. Both conserved end residues are part of each CDR3.

17 | TRBJ2-1 | TRBV3-1/TRBV3-2 | CASSPDFSVTGGDEQFF
15 | TRBJ2-7 | TRBV6-6 | CASSYDPTIAYEQYF
13 | TRBJ2-3 | TRBV14 | CATSRLQGGHEYF
15 | TRBJ2-1 | TRBV4-1 | CASSQEGGSYNEQFF
16 | TRBJ2-1 | TRBV3-1/TRBV3-2 | CASSQDLRATYNEQFF
14 | TRBJ2-2 | TRBV19 | CASRQDRAPGELFF
15 | TRBJ2-2 | TRBV19 | CASKRAGGTAGELFF
15 | TRBJ2-5 | TRBV4-1 | CASSQGGPLTETQYF
18 | TRBJ2-1 | TRBV3-1/TRBV3-2 | CASSQPGTSGIPVGEQFF
17 | TRBJ2-2 | TRBV15 | CATNPTSGKRNTGELFF
18 | TRBJ2-3 | TRBV7-9 | CASSLGGRAGVRTDTQYF
12 | TRBJ2-3 | TRBV6-2/TRBV6-3 | CASSSYTDTQYF
12 | TRBJ1-2 | TRBV28 | CASSLTEYGYTF
14 | TRBJ2-1 | TRBV7-8 | CASSLGTANNEQFF
15 | TRBJ1-1 | TRBV7-2 | CASSPDRGGYTEAFF
14 | TRBJ1-4 | TRBV2 | CASRIQGLGEKLFF
17 | TRBJ2-2 | TRBV19 | CASRREGTSGKTGELFF
13 | TRBJ2-1 | TRBV30 | CAWMIAAYNEQFF
13 | TRBJ2-7 | TRBV11-2 | CASSRDRGYEQYF
16 | TRBJ1-1 | TRBV4-2 | CASSQVSRAVWTEAFF
17 | TRBJ2-1 | TRBV11-3 | CASSLGSLAGVTDEQFF
14 | TRBJ2-7 | TRBV4-1 | CASSQAHRVYEQYF
13 | TRBJ2-7 | TRBV2 | CATLGDRSYEQYF
16 | TRBJ2-7 | TRBV4-1 | CASSPPDGGDGYEQYF
11 | TRBJ2-1 | TRBV5-4 | CASSAGNEQFF
13 | TRBJ2-1 | TRBV9 | CASSVGGVSEQFF
13 | TRBJ2-7 | TRBV24-1 | CATSPGKTYEQYF
13 | TRBJ1-2 | TRBV27 | CASSLTGARGYTF
16 | TRBJ2-7 | TRBV15 | CATRVTSAGGTNEQYF
15 | TRBJ2-2 | TRBV7-6 | CASSLVQGDTGELFF
15 | TRBJ2-7 | TRBV24-1 | CATSGGQERTYEQYF
17 | TRBJ2-3 | TRBV5-1 | CASSSGLAGVSTDTQYF
15 | TRBJ2-1 | TRBV11-3 | CASSSGTGAGNEQFF
14 | TRBJ2-3 | TRBV3-1/TRBV3-2 | CASSQGGLVDTQYF
15 | TRBJ2-2 | TRBV7-2 | CASRYSGTGLGELFF
10 | TRBJ2-7 | TRBV6-5 | CASGGAEQYF
18 | TRBJ1-6 | TRBV7-8 | CASSLSPSGTGNNSPLHF